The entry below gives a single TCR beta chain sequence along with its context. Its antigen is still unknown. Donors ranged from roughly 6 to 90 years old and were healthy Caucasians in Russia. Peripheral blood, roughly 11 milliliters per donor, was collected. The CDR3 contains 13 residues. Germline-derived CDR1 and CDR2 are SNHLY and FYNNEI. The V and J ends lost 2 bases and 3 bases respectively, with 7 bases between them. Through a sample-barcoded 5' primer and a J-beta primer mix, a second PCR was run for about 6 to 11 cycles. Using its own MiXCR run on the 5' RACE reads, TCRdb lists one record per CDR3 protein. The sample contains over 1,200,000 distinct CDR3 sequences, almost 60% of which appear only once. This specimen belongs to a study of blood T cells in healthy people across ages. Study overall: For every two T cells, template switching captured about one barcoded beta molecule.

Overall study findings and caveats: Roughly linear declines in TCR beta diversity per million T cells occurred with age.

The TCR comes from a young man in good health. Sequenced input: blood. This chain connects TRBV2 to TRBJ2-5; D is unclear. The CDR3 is CASSEPAEETQYF. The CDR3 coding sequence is TGTGCCAGCAGTGAACCGGCGGAAGAGACCCAGTACTTC.